This T cell receptor (beta chain) was sequenced in a study of radiotherapy plus CTLA-4 blockade in lung cancer. The CDR3 extends over 19 amino acids. After removal of 4 bases from V and 0 bases from J, the junction contained 9 bases not matched to a gene. Looked up from germline, CDR1 is SGHNT and CDR2 is YYREEE (reference sequence). Clones were sequenced by immunoSEQ multiplex PCR, and TCRdb holds only the in-frame ones, with some missing. The top ten clones hold roughly 0.82% of a sample with about 86,000 clones, 75% to 90% of them seen once. This TCR was recovered from a human donor with non-small cell lung cancer who had stable disease on radiotherapy plus ipilimumab. The chain is built from TRBV5-4 and TRBJ2-6, with 11 positions matching TRBD1. Sequencing used peripheral blood, obtained from a patient treated with radiotherapy plus ipilimumab. This CDR3 is CASSQDRGTGGSGANVLTF. The CDR3 DNA follows: TGTGCCAGCAGCCAAGATCGCGGGACAGGGGGCTCTGGGGCCAACGTCCTGACTTTC.